These 3 T cell receptor beta chains share one sample of origin, sequenced in a study of blood T cell repertoires in COVID-19. Assay used: immunoSEQ multiplex PCR; TCRdb lists only in-frame clones, some missing. The data hold approximately 90,000 clones, with approximately 80% observed a single time. Input material: peripheral blood. The receptors shown here come from a man in his 70s with acute or convalescent COVID-19.

The gene calls are TRBV10-2 and TRBJ2-5; D unclear. Trimming took 0 bases from V and 5 from J, leaving 10 bases between them. CDR3 length: 14 residues. Germline V gives CDR1 WSHSY, CDR2 SAAADI. The CDR3 protein is CASSESGRSETQYF. The CDR3 nucleotides are TGCGCCAGCAGTGAGTCGGGCAGGTCCGAGACCCAGTACTTC.

The chain combines TRBV10-2 with TRBJ2-4; a possible D gene is TRBD2 (6 bases). Trimming took 0 bases from V and 6 from J, leaving 9 bases between them. CDR1 WSHSY and CDR2 SAAADI come from the germline V gene. The CDR3 sequence is 14 residues long. CDR3 coding DNA: TGCGCCAGCAGTGAGTCCCGGGGGAGAAACATTCAGTACTTC. Translation gives CASSESRGRNIQYF.

The chain uses TRBV3-1 (or the pseudogene TRBV3-2) and TRBJ2-1; TRBD1 agrees at 11 bases. The CDR3 sequence is 15 residues long. CDR1 and CDR2 (germline): LGHDT, YNNKEL (reference sequence). V trimming: 5 bases; J trimming: 5 bases; junction bases outside the gene matches: 5. As DNA, the CDR3 is TGTGCCAGCAGCAACCGGGACAGGGGGAACAATGAGCAGTTCTTC. Translating gives CASSNRDRGNNEQFF.